The clone carrying this T cell receptor (beta chain) was seen a few times. The antigen is unknown. The assay that was used to sequence DNA from cultured CD4+ T cells was the Oncomine TCR Beta short-read assay. TCRdb used MiXCR to reprocess the PCR reads, holding one entry per CDR3 protein. The data contain 8,500 to 10,000 distinct CDR3 sequences, approximately 60% of them singletons. This entry belongs to a study of vaccination and CD4 T cells after COVID-19. Study information: SARS-CoV-2, HCoV-NL63, HCoV-OC43 and HCoV-229E supplied the overlapping spike peptides used to stimulate cells.

The treatment denotes: approximately 11-day PBMC culture with coronavirus spike peptide pools or control peptides (ViraFEST assay). This CDR3 is 13 amino acids long. Germline assignment: CDR1 MNHEY and CDR2 SVGAGI. J lost 9 bases, V lost 4 bases, and 3 bases had no gene match. Sequencing input: CD4+ T cells from blood, cultured in vitro. This receptor was taken from a human donor who had recovered from COVID-19. The chain links TRBV6-5 to TRBJ1-6, with 7 nucleotides matching TRBD1. Written as DNA, the CDR3 is TGTGCCAGCAGTTTGACAGGGAGTTCACCCCTCCACTTT. It is translated as CASSLTGSSPLHF.